This passage covers 2 T cell receptor beta chains from one sample sequenced in a study of T cells in Graves' hyperthyroidism and ophthalmopathy. Amplification yielded TCR beta CDR3 regions, with RNA transcripts as the source. The primer set for the first-round RT-PCR of the TCR CDR3 was HTBI. MiXCR, run by TCRdb on the multiplex PCR reads, gives a single entry per CDR3 protein. Of about half a million distinct CDR3 sequences listed, less than 25% are singletons. Sequences were obtained from blood. The source is a woman between 65 and 79 years old with Graves' ophthalmopathy.

The rearrangement uses TRBV4-1 and TRBJ2-7; TRBD2 matches 7 bases. J gave up 5 bases and V 0 bases, and 7 bases lay outside the gene matches. The CDR3 consists of 15 residues. Germline V lookup: CDR1 MGHRA, CDR2 YSYEKL. CDR3 DNA: TGCGCCAGCAGCCAAGAACGGGAGGTTAAGAACGAGCAGTACTTC. Amino acid sequence: CASSQEREVKNEQYF.

This clonotype has at least ten counts. V is TRBV12-3 or TRBV12-4 and J is TRBJ1-2, with D tentatively TRBD1 (5 bases). The germline V and J ends were trimmed by 5 bases and 0 bases, with 13 bases remaining between them. There are 15 residues in the CDR3. The CDR3 here is CASSLQGRANYGYTF. CDR3 sequence (DNA): TGTGCCAGCAGTCTTCAGGGAAGGGCTAACTATGGCTACACCTTC.